This TCR beta chain was recovered during a study of T cell responses to AZD1222 COVID-19 vaccine. Study observations and caveats: Within unmutated variant regions lay the reported targets of nearly half of spike-specific TCRs. Regions 160-218 and 743-854 dominated among vaccine-associated CD4 TCRs spanning spike. None of the repertoires were sampled until the peak T cell response had passed.

Germline CDR1 SEHNR, CDR2 FQNEAQ (reference sequence). The CDR3 sequence is 18 residues long. The V end lost 3 bases, the J end lost 0 bases, and 15 bases lay between the germline ends. In its sample, this clone was seen once. Its antigen remains unidentified. The table came from immunoSEQ multiplex PCR; TCRdb's copy has only in-frame clones and leaves some out. The table has over 150,000 clones, 75% to 90% seen once. The sequence came from an adult in good health. The chain uses TRBV7-9 and TRBJ2-6; tentative D call: TRBD1 (6 bases). The sample in question was peripheral blood, obtained on day 0 of AZD1222 vaccination. CDR3 nucleotides: TGTGCCAGCAGCTTGGGTCAGGACAGCTTCTCTGGGGCCAACGTCCTGACTTTC. Residues: CASSLGQDSFSGANVLTF.